Shown below are 5 T cell receptor beta chains from a single sample sequenced in a study of response to subunit inactivated influenza vaccine (dated 2018 in TCRdb). The library was built by means of RT-PCR. The sequencing machine was an Illumina HiSeq 2500. TCRdb applied fastp at Q25 and MiXCR to the public reads, then kept only in-frame beta chains. Each CDR3 protein gets just one entry, which takes the most common genes and DNA from the rows behind it. The sample table records about 570,000 distinct CDR3 sequences; about 11% of these occur just once. The ten largest account for about 10% of the sample. The same data also went into a second study, on T cells expressing NK-cell markers. As the second publication notes: TCR beta cDNA libraries were made by 5'RACE template switching that added a universal primer site and unique molecular identifiers.

Sequencing was performed on PBMCs from blood, taken on the day of vaccination. These receptors originate from a man aged 45 to 65 who received an inactivated influenza vaccine. Donor details come from another sample of the same person, matched by shared clones.

This clonotype was seen more than once but under ten times. The V call is TRBV12-3 or TRBV12-4, the J call TRBJ1-2; D is ambiguous. This CDR3 contains 12 residues. Trimming took off 11 bases at V and 4 bases at J, with 14 bases between the two ends. The CDR3 sequence is CASVSQPYGYTF. CDR3 coding DNA: TGTGCCTCCGTTTCTCAACCCTATGGCTACACCTTC.

There are many counts of this clonotype. The chain combines TRBV5-1 with TRBJ2-3; TRBD2 aligns across 14 bases. This CDR3 has 17 residues. With V trimmed by 5 bases and J by 0 bases, 5 bases remained unmatched. Germline lookup yields CDR1 SGHRS and CDR2 YFSETQ. The CDR3, as DNA: TGCGCCAGCAGTTGGACTAGCGGGGGGAAAAGCACAGATACGCAGTATTTT. The encoded protein is CASSWTSGGKSTDTQYF.

This clonotype was counted only a few times. The rearrangement joins TRBV10-3 to TRBJ2-7; D call uncertain. CDR3 length: 12 amino acids. Germline CDR1 ENHRY, CDR2 SYGVKD. V was clipped by 6 bases and J by 7 bases, with 13 bases between them. The CDR3: CAISSLGGEQYF. The CDR3 nucleotides are TGTGCCATCAGCTCCCTGGGTGGGGAGCAGTACTTC.

This clonotype was detected ten times or more. This sequence joins TRBV24-1 and TRBJ2-5; TRBD2 agrees at 12 bases. The germline V gene has CDR1 KGHDR and CDR2 SFDVKD. V gave up 2 bases and J gave up 2 bases; unmatched junction bases: 11. The CDR3 is 19 residues long. This chain's CDR3 is CATSDSTSGSWSGQETQYF. CDR3 nucleotides: TGTGCCACCAGTGATTCGACTAGCGGGAGTTGGAGTGGTCAAGAGACCCAGTACTTC.

This clonotype appeared a few times. J is TRBJ2-7 and V is TRBV7-8, with 8 positions matching TRBD1. The V gene's germline CDR1 is SGHVS and CDR2 FQNEAQ. The CDR3 covers 18 residues. Trimming cost V 5 bases and J 0 bases; bases outside gene matches: 15. CDR3 sequence (DNA): TGTGCCAGCAGCCCGCCCGGGACAGGTATTGGGTTCTCCTACGAGCAGTACTTC. Encoded protein: CASSPPGTGIGFSYEQYF.